The 2 T cell receptor beta chains reported below all come from one sample, sequenced in a study of shared clonotypes between healthy human individuals. Sequencing used immunoSEQ multiplex PCR; TCRdb keeps in-frame clones, though not all of them. The sample yields 950,000 to 1,200,000 clones, 60% to 85% seen once. The sample consisted of memory CD4+ T cells from PBMCs. This sample's subset: CD45RA-negative fraction. Receptor source: a man younger than 35 in good health. Some clones in this sample may be carry-over from other donors' samples.

V gene TRBV5-1 combines with J gene TRBJ1-5; 7 bases line up with TRBD1. The trim removed 4 bases at V and 5 bases at J, leaving 6 bases unmatched. The CDR3 length is 14 residues. The germline V gene encodes CDR1 SGHRS and CDR2 YFSETQ. The CDR3 region is CASSEGAGDQPQHF. DNA for the CDR3: TGCGCCAGCAGCGAGGGGGCCGGAGATCAGCCCCAGCATTTT.

The chain is built from TRBV4-2 and TRBJ1-4; tentatively, D is TRBD1 (6 bases). The V gene's germline CDR1 is LGHNA and CDR2 YNFKEQ. This CDR3 comprises 13 residues. The ends were cut back, 5 bases at V and 7 bases at J, with 11 bases in the middle. The DNA of the CDR3 is TGTGCCAGCAGCGTACGAGGGGGTGAAAAACTGTTTTTT. Encoded protein: CASSVRGGEKLFF.